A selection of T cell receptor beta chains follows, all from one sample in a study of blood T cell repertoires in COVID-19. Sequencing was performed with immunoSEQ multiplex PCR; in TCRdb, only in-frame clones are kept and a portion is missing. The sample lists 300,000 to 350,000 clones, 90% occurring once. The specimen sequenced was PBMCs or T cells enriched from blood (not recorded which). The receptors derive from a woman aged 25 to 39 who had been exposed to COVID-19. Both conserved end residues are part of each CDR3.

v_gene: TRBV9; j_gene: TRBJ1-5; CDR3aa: CASSVDGANQPQHF
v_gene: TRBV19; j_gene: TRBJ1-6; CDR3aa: CASSIVRARTGGSSPLHF
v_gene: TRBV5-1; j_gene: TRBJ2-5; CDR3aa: CASSLPSGGLQETQYF
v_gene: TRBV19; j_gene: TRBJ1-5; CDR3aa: CASSGGGQPQHF
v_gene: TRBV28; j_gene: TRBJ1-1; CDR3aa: CASSLFQGSGAFF
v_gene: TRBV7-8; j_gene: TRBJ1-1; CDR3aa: CASSPGRTEAFF
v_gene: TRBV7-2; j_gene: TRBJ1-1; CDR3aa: CASSLVPGGTEAFF
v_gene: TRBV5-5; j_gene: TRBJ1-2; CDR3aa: CASSPQGVSYGYTF
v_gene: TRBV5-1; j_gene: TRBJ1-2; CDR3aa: CASSLRTGRVGGYTF
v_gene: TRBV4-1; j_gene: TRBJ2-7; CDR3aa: CASSRYVTGISYEQYF
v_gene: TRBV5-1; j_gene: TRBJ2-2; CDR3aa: CASSLAGWVETGELFF
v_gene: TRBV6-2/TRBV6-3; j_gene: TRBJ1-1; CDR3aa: CASSASFRDLNTEAFF
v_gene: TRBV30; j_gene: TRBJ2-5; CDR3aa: CAWESRGKTQYF
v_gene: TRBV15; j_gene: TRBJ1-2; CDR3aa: CATSRDFIVYGYTF
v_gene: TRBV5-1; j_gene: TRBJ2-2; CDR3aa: CASSWTRTGGTGELFF
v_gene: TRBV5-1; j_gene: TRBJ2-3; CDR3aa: CASSPGTGHTDTQYF
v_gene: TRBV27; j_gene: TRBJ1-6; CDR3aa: CASSRTGTPGSPLHF
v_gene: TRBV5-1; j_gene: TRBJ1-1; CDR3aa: CASSASNWRTEAFF
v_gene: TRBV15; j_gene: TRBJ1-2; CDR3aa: CATSRRVPATGGYGYTF
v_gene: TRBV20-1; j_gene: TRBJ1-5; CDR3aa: CSASMGTVNQPQHF
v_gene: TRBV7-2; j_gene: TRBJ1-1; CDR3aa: CASSPRQGTEAFF
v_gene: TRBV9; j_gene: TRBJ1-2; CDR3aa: CASSAGEGYGYTF
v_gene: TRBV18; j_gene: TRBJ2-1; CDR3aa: CASSPFRGSSYNEQFF
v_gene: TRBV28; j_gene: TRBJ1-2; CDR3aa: CASSQVYGYTF
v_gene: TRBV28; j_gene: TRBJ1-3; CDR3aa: CASSHHWTGRQGNTIYF
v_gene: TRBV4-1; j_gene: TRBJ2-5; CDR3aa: CASSRQTRQETQYF
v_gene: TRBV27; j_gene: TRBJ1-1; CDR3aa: CASSSDRGHTEAFF
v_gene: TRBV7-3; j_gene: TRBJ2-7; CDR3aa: CASSLIGGQGANEQYF
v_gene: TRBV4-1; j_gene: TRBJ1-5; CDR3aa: CASSYQGGSNQPQHF
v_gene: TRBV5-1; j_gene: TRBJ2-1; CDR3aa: CASSLGQGRDEQFF
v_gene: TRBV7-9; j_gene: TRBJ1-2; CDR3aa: CASSPGQGYGYTF
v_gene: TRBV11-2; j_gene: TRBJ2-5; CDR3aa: CASSLDRLAGRETQYF
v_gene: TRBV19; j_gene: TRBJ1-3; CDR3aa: CASRPLGQNGGNTIYF
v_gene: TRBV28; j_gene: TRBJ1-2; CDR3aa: CASTRDRNYGYTF
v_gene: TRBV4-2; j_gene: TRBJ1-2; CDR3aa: CASSQGTYITGVFYGYTF
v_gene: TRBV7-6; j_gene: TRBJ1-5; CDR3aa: CASSLAGTGIQPQHF
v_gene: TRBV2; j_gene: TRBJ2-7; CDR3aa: CASIGVAISGGADEQYF
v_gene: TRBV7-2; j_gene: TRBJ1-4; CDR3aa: CASSRATNEKLFF
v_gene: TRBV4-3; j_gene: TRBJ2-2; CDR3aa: CASSQDSGGAWFSGELFF
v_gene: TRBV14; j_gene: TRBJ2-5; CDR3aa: CASSPIGTAVQETQYF
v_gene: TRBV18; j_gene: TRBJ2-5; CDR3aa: CASSPSGQQETQYF
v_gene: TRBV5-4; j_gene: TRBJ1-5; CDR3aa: CASSLDRGQPQHF
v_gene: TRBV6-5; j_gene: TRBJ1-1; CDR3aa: CAKQGRGGNTEAFF
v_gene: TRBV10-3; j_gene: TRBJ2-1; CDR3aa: CAIGQGSSYNEQFF
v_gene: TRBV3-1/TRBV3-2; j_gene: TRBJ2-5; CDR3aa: CASSQAGLAKETQYF
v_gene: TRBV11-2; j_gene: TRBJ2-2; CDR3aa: CASRRGGQQNTGELFF
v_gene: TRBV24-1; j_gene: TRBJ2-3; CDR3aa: CATSRARSDKADTQYF
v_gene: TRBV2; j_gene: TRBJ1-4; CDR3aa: CASSGTGTYAIF